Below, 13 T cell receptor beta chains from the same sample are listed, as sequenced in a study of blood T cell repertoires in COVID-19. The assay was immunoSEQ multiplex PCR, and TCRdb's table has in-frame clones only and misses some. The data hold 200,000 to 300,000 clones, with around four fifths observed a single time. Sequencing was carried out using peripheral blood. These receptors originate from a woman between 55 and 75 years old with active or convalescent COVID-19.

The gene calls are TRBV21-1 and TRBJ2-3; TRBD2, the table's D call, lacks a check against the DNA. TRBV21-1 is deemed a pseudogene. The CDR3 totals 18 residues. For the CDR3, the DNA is TGTGCCAGCAGCAAAGAGGGACTAGCGGGAGGCGAGACAGATACGCAGTATTTT. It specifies CASSKEGLAGGETDTQYF.

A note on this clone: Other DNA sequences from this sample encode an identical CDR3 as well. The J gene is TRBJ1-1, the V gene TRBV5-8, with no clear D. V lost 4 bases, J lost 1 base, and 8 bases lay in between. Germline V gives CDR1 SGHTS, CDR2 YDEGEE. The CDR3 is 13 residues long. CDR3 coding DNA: TGTGCCAGCAGCGCCAGGAAGAACACTGAAGCTTTCTTT. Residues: CASSARKNTEAFF.

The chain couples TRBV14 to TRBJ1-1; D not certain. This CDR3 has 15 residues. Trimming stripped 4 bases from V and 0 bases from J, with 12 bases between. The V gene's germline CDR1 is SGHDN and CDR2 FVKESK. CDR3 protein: CASSLFRDLNTEAFF. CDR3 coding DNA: TGTGCCAGCAGCCTTTTCCGGGATCTGAACACTGAAGCTTTCTTT.

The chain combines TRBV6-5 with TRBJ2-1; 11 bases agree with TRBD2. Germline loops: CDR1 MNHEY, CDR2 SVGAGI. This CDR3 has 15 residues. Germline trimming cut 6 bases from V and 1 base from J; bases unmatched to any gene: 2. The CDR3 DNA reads TGTGCCAGCAGGACTAGCGGGGATTCCTACAATGAGCAGTTCTTC. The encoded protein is CASRTSGDSYNEQFF.

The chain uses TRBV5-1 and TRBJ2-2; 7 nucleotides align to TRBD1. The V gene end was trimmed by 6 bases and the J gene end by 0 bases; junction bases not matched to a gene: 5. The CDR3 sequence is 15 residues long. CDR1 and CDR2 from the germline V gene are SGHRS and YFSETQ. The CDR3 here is CASTVQGPNTGELFF. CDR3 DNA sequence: TGCGCCAGCACAGTACAGGGGCCGAACACCGGGGAGCTGTTTTTT. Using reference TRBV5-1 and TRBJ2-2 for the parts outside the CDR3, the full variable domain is KAGVTQTPRYLIKTRGQQVTLSCSPISGHRSVSWYQQTPGQGLQFLFEYFSETQRNKGNFPGRFSGRQFSNSRSEMNVSTLELGDSALYLCASTVQGPNTGELFFGEGSRLTVL.

The CDR3 DNA reads TGTGCCAGCACGGAGCTAGCGGGGTGGAATGAGCAGTTCTTC. Translating it yields CASTELAGWNEQFF. This chain joins TRBV27 and TRBJ2-1; 9 nucleotides align to TRBD2. The CDR3 extends over 14 amino acids. With V trimmed by 7 bases and J by 7 bases, 8 bases remained unmatched. The germline gives CDR1 MNHEY, CDR2 SMNVEV (reference sequence).

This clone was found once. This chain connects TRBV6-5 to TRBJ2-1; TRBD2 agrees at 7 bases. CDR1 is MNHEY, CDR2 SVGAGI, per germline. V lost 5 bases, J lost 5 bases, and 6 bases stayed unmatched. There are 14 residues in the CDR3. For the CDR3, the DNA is TGTGCCAGCAGTCTTTCGGGGGGAAACAATGAGCAGTTCTTC. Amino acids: CASSLSGGNNEQFF.

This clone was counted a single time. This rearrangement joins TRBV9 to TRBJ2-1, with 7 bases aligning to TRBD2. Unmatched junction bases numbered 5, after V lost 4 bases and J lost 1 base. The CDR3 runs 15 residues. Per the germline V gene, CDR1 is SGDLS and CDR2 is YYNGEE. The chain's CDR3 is CASSFGGRSYNEQFF. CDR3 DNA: TGTGCCAGCAGCTTCGGGGGGAGGTCCTACAATGAGCAGTTCTTC.

The DNA of the CDR3 is TGTGCCAGCAGCCAAGATCTTGAAGGACAAATGAACACTGAAGCTTTCTTT. Translated: CASSQDLEGQMNTEAFF. V and J are TRBV4-2 and TRBJ1-1; tentatively, D is TRBD1 (5 bases). The V end lost 0 bases, the J end lost 0 bases, and 14 bases lay between the germline ends. Germline assignment: CDR1 LGHNA and CDR2 YNFKEQ. There are 17 residues in the CDR3.

This chain's CDR3 is CASRGQGVNQPQHF. The CDR3 DNA reads as TGTGCCAGCAGGGGACAGGGCGTCAATCAGCCCCAGCATTTT. The rearrangement uses TRBV6-6 and TRBJ1-5, with 9 bases matching TRBD1. The CDR3 is 14 residues long. Germline V gene data show CDR1 as MNHNY and CDR2 as SVGAGI (reference sequence). J lost 3 bases, V lost 6 bases, and 3 bases had no gene match.

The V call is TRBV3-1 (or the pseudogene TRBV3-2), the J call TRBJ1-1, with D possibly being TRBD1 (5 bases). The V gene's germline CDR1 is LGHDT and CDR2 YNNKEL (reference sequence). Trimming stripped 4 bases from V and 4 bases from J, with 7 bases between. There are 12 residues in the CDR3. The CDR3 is CASSRQLTEAFF. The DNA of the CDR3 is TGTGCCAGCAGCCGACAGCTCACTGAAGCTTTCTTT.

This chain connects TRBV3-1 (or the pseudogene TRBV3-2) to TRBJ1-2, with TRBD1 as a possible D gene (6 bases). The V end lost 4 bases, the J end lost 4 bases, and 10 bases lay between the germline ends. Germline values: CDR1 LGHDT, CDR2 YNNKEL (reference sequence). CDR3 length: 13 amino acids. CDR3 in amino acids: CASSRTALYGYTF. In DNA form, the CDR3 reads TGTGCCAGCAGCCGGACAGCCCTCTATGGCTACACCTTC.

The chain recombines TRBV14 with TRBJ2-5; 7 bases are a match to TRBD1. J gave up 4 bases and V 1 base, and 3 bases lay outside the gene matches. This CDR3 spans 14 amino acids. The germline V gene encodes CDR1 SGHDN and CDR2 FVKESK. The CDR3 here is CASSQVAGGETQYF. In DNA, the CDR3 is TGTGCCAGCAGCCAAGTGGCAGGGGGAGAGACCCAGTACTTC.